This TCR beta chain originates from a study of T-cell memory formation after mild COVID-19. For the study at large: TCR clusters showed largely donor specificity. Study-level points and caveats: Contracting CD4+ clones sat mainly in CM and EM; CD8+ in EMRA. Second-wave clones that peaked on day 37 lacked confirmed SARS-CoV-2 specificity.

Germline V gives CDR1 SQVTM, CDR2 ANQGSEA. This CDR3 is 15 amino acids long. V was pared by 1 base and J by 0 bases, with 13 bases between. TCRdb analysed the 5' RACE reads with MiXCR anew, one entry per CDR3 protein. The repertoire holds more than 150,000 distinct CDR3 sequences, with around 21% as singletons. Many counts were recorded for this clonotype. Its specificity is not known. Sequences were obtained from PBMCs or a T cell subset sorted from them (not recorded which). This chain uses TRBV29-1 with TRBJ2-7; TRBD2 is a possible D gene (5 bases). The TCR was taken from an adult woman who had mild COVID-19 (a few samples of this study predate the infection). Cell type and time point are not known. CDR3 DNA sequence: TGCAGCGTTGAAGGTTCTTACACTAGCTCCTACGAGCAGTACTTC. This encodes CSVEGSYTSSYEQYF.